The next 3 T cell receptor beta chains were all read from a single sample in a study of liver allograft versus peripheral blood T cells. Looking at the study overall: The study compared liver allograft T cell receptor repertoires against peripheral blood repertoires of liver transplant recipients.

TCRdb re-called the reads through MiXCR, storing one row per CDR3 protein. The sample has about 10,000 distinct CDR3 sequences; about a fifth are singletons. The receptors originated from a human patient who had a liver transplant. The graft donor may be the source of some T cells.

The genes are TRBV5-6 and TRBJ1-2; D not certain. The V end lost 0 bases, the J end lost 4 bases, and 10 bases lay between the germline ends. CDR1 and CDR2 from the germline V gene are SGHDT and YYEEEE. The CDR3 is 14 residues long. The CDR3 is CASSLEFDSYGYTF. The DNA for the CDR3 is TGTGCCAGCAGCTTGGAGTTCGATTCCTATGGCTACACCTTC.

This clonotype rates as medium-sized. The V gene is TRBV30, the J gene TRBJ1-2, with 10 nucleotides matching TRBD1. The CDR3 runs to 15 residues. CDR1 is GTSNPN and CDR2 is SVGIG in the germline V gene (reference sequence). Germline trimming cut 0 bases from V and 4 bases from J; bases unmatched to any gene: 5. CDR3 sequence: CAWSVRRTGGYGYTF. CDR3 DNA sequence: TGTGCCTGGAGTGTACGTAGGACAGGGGGCTATGGCTACACCTTC.

The chain is built from TRBV7-2 and TRBJ1-5; 9 bases are a match to TRBD1. After removal of 5 bases from V and 5 bases from J, the junction contained 13 bases not matched to a gene. Germline CDR1 reads SGHTA; CDR2 reads FQGNSA. This CDR3 has 17 amino acids. The CDR3 DNA sequence: TGTGCCAGCAGCACGGCGGGTGGGACAGGGAAAGATCAGCCCCAGCATTTT. Amino acids: CASSTAGGTGKDQPQHF.